Described below is a single T cell receptor beta chain sequence and its context. This entry comes from a study of T cell changes during pregnancy in multiple sclerosis. Method: immunoSEQ multiplex PCR; TCRdb's copy keeps in-frame clones and lacks some. The data show over 40,000 clones, 80% to 95% seen once. CDR3 length equals 16 residues. The germline gives CDR1 SEHNR, CDR2 FQNEAQ (reference sequence). V was pared by 5 bases and J by 6 bases, with 19 bases between. This chain connects TRBV7-9 to TRBJ2-2; no clear D. The starting material was peripheral blood, obtained in the third trimester of pregnancy. This clonotype was sampled from a female donor with multiple sclerosis, enrolled in a pregnancy study. CDR3 coding DNA: TGTGCCAGCAGCAAGAACTACCGTCCTCGTCCCGGGGAGCTGTTTTTT. This codes for CASSKNYRPRPGELFF.